This T cell receptor (beta chain) originates from a study of human T cells and chemical hapten exposure. Broader study findings: Alopecia in the donors means their immune response may deviate from healthy people's.

CDR1 is SGHRS and CDR2 is YFSETQ in the germline V gene. J lost 5 bases, V lost 0 bases, and 4 bases had no gene match. The length of the CDR3 is 14 residues. Points on this clonotype: Its antigen is unidentified.

The time point here: patch test 3, about 24 weeks after DPC sensitization. Treatment given: therapeutic diphenylcyclopropenone sensitization with weekly scalp DPC. Study processing details: Per sample, the median was around 96,000 TCRs, with values from roughly 23,000 to 640,000. Via MiXCR, TCRdb re-called the RACE reads, giving one row per CDR3 protein. The V and J calls come from TCRdb's annotation, not from the publication. The repertoire holds 210,000 or so distinct CDR3 sequences, with roughly a quarter as singletons. This TCR was sampled from a woman aged 40 to 49 with alopecia areata. Some clones in this sample may be carry-over from other donors' samples. The sequencing used whole blood, collected in connection with sensitization to the hapten diphenylcyclopropenone (DPC). This chain connects TRBV5-1 to TRBJ1-1, with 7 positions matching TRBD1. The CDR3 bases are TGCGCCAGCAGCTTGGGGTACAGGGGAACTGAAGCTTTCTTT. Amino acid sequence: CASSLGYRGTEAFF.